The rows below give T cell receptor beta chains drawn from one sample of a study of T cells after somatic rescue of genetic block. The table came from immunoSEQ multiplex PCR; TCRdb's copy has only in-frame clones and leaves some out. The sample records approximately 65,000 clones, around 90% being singletons. Sequencing input: peripheral blood mononuclear cells (PBMCs). The receptors stem from a middle-aged man. Both conserved end residues are part of each CDR3. D genes are given only for firm matches. A row's size may be missing; if present it is once, few, many or a size class.

V gene,D gene,J gene,clone size,CDR3 DNA,CDR3 protein
TRBV10-3,TRBD1,TRBJ2-5,NA,TGTGCCATCAGTGAGTTCCCAAAAAGGGACAGGGGAAAGTACCAAGAGACCCAGTACTTC,CAISEFPKRDRGKYQETQYF
TRBV28,TRBD1,TRBJ2-1,NA,TGTGCCAGCAGTTTATGGGGGACAGGGGGAAATGAGCAGTTCTTC,CASSLWGTGGNEQFF
TRBV5-4,NA,TRBJ1-1,NA,TGTGCCAGCAGCTGGGCCGGCGGCAGGGGTTTAAACACTGAAGCTTTCTTT,CASSWAGGRGLNTEAFF
TRBV28,NA,TRBJ2-7,NA,TGTGCCAGCAGCAGTACCGGGACCGCTTCCTACGAGCAGTACTTC,CASSSTGTASYEQYF
TRBV7-2,NA,TRBJ2-2,once,TGTGCCAGCAGCTGGGGACAATCCACCGGGGAGCTGTTTTTT,CASSWGQSTGELFF
TRBV29-1,NA,TRBJ1-3,NA,TGCAGCGCACTGCTAGCTGGAAACACCATATATTTT,CSALLAGNTIYF
TRBV25-1,NA,TRBJ2-5,NA,TGTGCCAGCAGTTTTGACATTCAAGGGACCCAGTACTTC,CASSFDIQGTQYF
TRBV7-9,TRBD1,TRBJ1-2,NA,TGTGCCAGCAGCTTAGGGGCAGGAGGAGGGGGCTTAGTCTATGGCTACACCTTC,CASSLGAGGGGLVYGYTF
TRBV7-8,TRBD2,TRBJ2-4,NA,TGTGCCAGCAGTCAAGTCGGCGGGGGGACCAAAAACATTCAGTACTTC,CASSQVGGGTKNIQYF
TRBV6-5,NA,TRBJ1-1,NA,TGTGCCAGCAAGGGAGGGACGAACACTGAAGCTTTCTTT,CASKGGTNTEAFF
TRBV7-9,NA,TRBJ2-7,NA,TGTGCCAGCAGCTCCCTAACCTACGAGCAGTACTTC,CASSSLTYEQYF
TRBV6-1,NA,TRBJ1-1,NA,TGTGCCAGCGCGCGGTACAGGATTAACACTGAAGCTTTCTTT,CASARYRINTEAFF
TRBV7-9,NA,TRBJ2-1,NA,TGTGCCAGCAGCTTACAGGAGACCTACAATGAGCAGTTCTTC,CASSLQETYNEQFF
TRBV5-1,NA,TRBJ1-5,NA,TGCGCCAGCAGCTTGGCGGGTAGGAATCAGCCCCAGCATTTT,CASSLAGRNQPQHF
TRBV7-8,TRBD2,TRBJ2-3,NA,TGTGCCAGCAGTTCTAGCGGGGGCCCTAGCACAGATACGCAGTATTTT,CASSSSGGPSTDTQYF
TRBV6-6,NA,TRBJ1-4,NA,TGTGCCAGCAGTTCCCCCGAGCGAGCTAATGAAAAACTGTTTTTT,CASSSPERANEKLFF
TRBV19,TRBD1,TRBJ2-7,NA,TGTGCCAGTAGACGGACAGGGGATTCGGACGAGCAGTACTTC,CASRRTGDSDEQYF
TRBV6-1,NA,TRBJ2-7,NA,TGTGCCAGCAGTGAAGTAGGGGGTTACGAGCAGTACTTC,CASSEVGGYEQYF
TRBV27,TRBD1,TRBJ2-6,NA,TGTGCCAGCAGCCGGACAGGGGGCACTGGGGCCAACGTCCTGACTTTC,CASSRTGGTGANVLTF
TRBV7-8,NA,TRBJ2-1,NA,TGTGCCAGCAGCCAGAGGAGAGCTTCTGAGCAGTTCTTC,CASSQRRASEQFF
TRBV2,TRBD1,TRBJ1-2,NA,TGTGCCAGCAGTGAAGCGGGGGACAGGGCTAACTATGGCTACACCTTC,CASSEAGDRANYGYTF
TRBV7-9,TRBD1,TRBJ1-5,NA,TGTGCCAGCAGACCCTTGACAGGGTACCGAAATCAGCCCCAGCATTTT,CASRPLTGYRNQPQHF
TRBV29-1,TRBD1,TRBJ1-6,NA,TGCAGCGCCAACTGGGACAGGTCCTATAATTCACCCCTCCACTTT,CSANWDRSYNSPLHF
TRBV6-5,TRBD1,TRBJ2-3,NA,TGTGCCAGCAGTTACTCGAACAGGGGAGCAGATACGCAGTATTTT,CASSYSNRGADTQYF
TRBV4-2,TRBD2,TRBJ2-7,NA,TGTGCCAGCAGCCCCCGACTAGCGGGCTCCTACGAGCAGTACTTC,CASSPRLAGSYEQYF
TRBV18,NA,TRBJ2-5,NA,TGTGCCAGCTCACCGTGGTCGAAGGGGGGGATAAGAGAGACCCAGTACTTC,CASSPWSKGGIRETQYF
TRBV4-3,NA,TRBJ2-3,NA,TGCGCCAGCAGCCAACGCCTTAGGGCAGCGAGCACAGATACGCAGTATTTT,CASSQRLRAASTDTQYF
TRBV6-1,NA,TRBJ1-6,NA,TGTGCCAGTCGAGGGGGACACTATAATTCACCCCTCCACTTT,CASRGGHYNSPLHF
TRBV27,NA,TRBJ2-7,NA,TGTGCCAGCAGCTCCGGACTAACATACGAGCAGTACTTC,CASSSGLTYEQYF
TRBV6-5,TRBD1,TRBJ2-5,NA,TGTGCCAGCAGTTACGAGGGACAGATAACGCCCAAGACCCAGTACTTC,CASSYEGQITPKTQYF
TRBV2,NA,TRBJ1-4,NA,TGTGCCAGCACCCCGGACAGCCCTCGAGGGGCTAATGAAAAACTGTTTTTT,CASTPDSPRGANEKLFF
TRBV18,NA,TRBJ2-3,NA,TGTGCCAGCTCACTCACGGAGGGAGATACGCAGTATTTT,CASSLTEGDTQYF
TRBV9,TRBD2,TRBJ2-1,NA,TGTGCCAGCAGCTCCTCCCGTAGCGGGCCGATATCCTACAATGAGCAGTTCTTC,CASSSSRSGPISYNEQFF
TRBV6-9,NA,TRBJ2-2,NA,TGTGCCAGCAGTTATGGGGGTCGCACCGGGGAGCTGTTTTTT,CASSYGGRTGELFF
TRBV5-4,NA,TRBJ2-1,once,TGTGCCAGCAGCCAAAAAACAGGGTTCAATGAGCAGTTCTTC,CASSQKTGFNEQFF